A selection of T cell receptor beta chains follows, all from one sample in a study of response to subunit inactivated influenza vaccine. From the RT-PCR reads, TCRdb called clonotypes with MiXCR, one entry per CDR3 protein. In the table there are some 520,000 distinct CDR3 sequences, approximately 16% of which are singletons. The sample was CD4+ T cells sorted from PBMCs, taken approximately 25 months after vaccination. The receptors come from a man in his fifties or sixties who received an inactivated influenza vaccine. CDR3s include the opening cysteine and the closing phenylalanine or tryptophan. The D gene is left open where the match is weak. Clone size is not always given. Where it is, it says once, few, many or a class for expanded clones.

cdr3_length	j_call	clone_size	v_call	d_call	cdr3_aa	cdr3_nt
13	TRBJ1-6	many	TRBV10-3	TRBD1	CAIRTGGSSPLHF	TGTGCCATACGGACAGGAGGGAGTTCACCCCTCCACTTT
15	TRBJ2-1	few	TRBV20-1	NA	CSAREAVTSLNEQFF	TGCAGTGCTAGAGAGGCGGTGACTAGTCTAAATGAGCAGTTCTTC
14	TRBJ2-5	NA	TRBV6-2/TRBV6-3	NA	CASSYAGFLETQYF	TGTGCCAGCAGTTACGCGGGGTTCTTGGAGACCCAGTACTTC
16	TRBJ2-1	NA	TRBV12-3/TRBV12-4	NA	CASSPPGRLTRNEQFF	TGTGCCAGCAGCCCCCCCGGCAGGTTAACCCGCAATGAGCAGTTCTTC
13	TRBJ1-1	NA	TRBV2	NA	CASSVTGNTEAFF	TGTGCCAGCAGTGTGACAGGGAACACTGAAGCTTTCTTT
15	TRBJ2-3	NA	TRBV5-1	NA	CASDFSGASTDTQYF	TGCGCCAGCGACTTTAGCGGAGCTAGCACAGATACGCAGTATTTT
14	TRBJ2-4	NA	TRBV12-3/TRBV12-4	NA	CASSPGGLFVIQYF	TGTGCCAGCAGTCCTGGGGGCCTCTTCGTCATTCAGTACTTC
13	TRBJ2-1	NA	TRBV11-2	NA	CASSLERVTEQFF	TGTGCCAGCAGCTTAGAAAGGGTAACTGAGCAGTTCTTC
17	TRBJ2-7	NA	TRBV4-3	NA	CASSHFLGRANSYEQYF	TGCGCCAGCAGCCATTTCCTAGGGCGGGCTAACTCCTACGAGCAGTACTTC
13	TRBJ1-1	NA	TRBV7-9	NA	CASSSRTQYEAFF	TGTGCCAGCAGCTCCCGGACCCAATATGAAGCTTTCTTT
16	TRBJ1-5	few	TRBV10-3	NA	CAISAGGKGGNQPQHF	TGTGCCATCAGTGCGGGAGGGAAGGGCGGCAATCAGCCCCAGCATTTT
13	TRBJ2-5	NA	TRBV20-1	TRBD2	CSGTSGNLETQYF	TGCAGTGGAACTAGCGGGAATCTGGAGACCCAGTACTTC
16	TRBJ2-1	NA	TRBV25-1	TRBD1	CASSEYGTGSYNEQFF	TGTGCCAGCAGTGAATATGGGACAGGGAGCTACAATGAGCAGTTCTTC
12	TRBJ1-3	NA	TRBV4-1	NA	CASSQAGDTIYF	TGCGCCAGCAGCCAAGCTGGGGACACCATATATTTT
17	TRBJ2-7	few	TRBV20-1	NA	CSAPEGGAPRSSYEQYF	TGCAGTGCCCCGGAAGGGGGTGCGCCTCGAAGCTCCTACGAGCAGTACTTC
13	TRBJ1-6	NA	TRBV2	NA	CASRRGSGSPLHF	TGTGCCAGCAGAAGGGGTTCGGGTTCACCCCTCCACTTT
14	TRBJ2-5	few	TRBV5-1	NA	CASSSGQPGETQYF	TGCGCCAGCAGCTCAGGACAGCCCGGGGAGACCCAGTACTTC
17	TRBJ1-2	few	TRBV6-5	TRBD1	CASSYSRVRTGFYGYTF	TGTGCCAGCAGTTACTCGAGAGTGAGGACAGGGTTCTATGGCTACACCTTC
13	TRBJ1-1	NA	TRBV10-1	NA	CASSADVNTEAFF	TGCGCCAGCAGCGCCGATGTGAACACTGAAGCTTTCTTT
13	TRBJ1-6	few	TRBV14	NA	CASSQNQGSPLHF	TGTGCCAGCAGCCAGAACCAGGGGTCACCCCTCCACTTT
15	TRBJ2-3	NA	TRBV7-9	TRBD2	CASSLSSGSGDTQYF	TGTGCCAGCAGCTTATCTAGCGGGAGCGGTGATACGCAGTATTTT
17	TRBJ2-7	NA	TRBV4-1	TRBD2	CASSQGSGRDYLYEQYF	TGCGCCAGCAGCCAAGGATCAGGGCGGGACTACCTCTACGAGCAGTACTTC
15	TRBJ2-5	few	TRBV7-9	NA	CASSLVGQSGETQYF	TGTGCCAGCAGCTTAGTTGGACAGTCAGGGGAGACCCAGTACTTC
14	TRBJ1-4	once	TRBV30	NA	CAWGRGGDNEKLFF	TGTGCCTGGGGAAGGGGCGGTGATAATGAAAAACTGTTTTTT
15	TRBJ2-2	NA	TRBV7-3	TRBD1	CASSWTGGHTGELFF	TGTGCCAGCAGCTGGACAGGGGGCCACACCGGGGAGCTGTTTTTT
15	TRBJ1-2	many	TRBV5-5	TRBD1	CASSPRGQGVYGYTF	TGTGCCAGCAGCCCCCGGGGACAGGGGGTCTATGGCTACACCTTC
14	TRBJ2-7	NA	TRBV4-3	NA	CASSQDLLAREQYF	TGCGCCAGCAGCCAAGATCTGCTAGCGCGCGAGCAGTACTTC
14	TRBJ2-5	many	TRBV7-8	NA	CASSLGSTRDIQYF	TGTGCCAGCAGCTTAGGATCTACAAGAGATATCCAGTACTTC
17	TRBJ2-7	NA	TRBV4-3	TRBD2	CASSQDNGGRTYYEQYF	TGCGCCAGCAGCCAAGATAACGGCGGGAGAACCTACTACGAGCAGTACTTC
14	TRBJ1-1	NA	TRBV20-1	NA	CSARENSLNTEAFF	TGCAGTGCTAGAGAAAACAGCTTGAACACTGAAGCTTTCTTT
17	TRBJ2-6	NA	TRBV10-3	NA	CAITGGRGSSGANVLTF	TGTGCCATCACGGGGGGCAGGGGGAGCTCTGGGGCCAACGTCCTGACTTTC
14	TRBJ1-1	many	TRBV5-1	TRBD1	CASSGQGIVTEAFF	TGCGCCAGCAGCGGACAGGGGATCGTCACTGAAGCTTTCTTT
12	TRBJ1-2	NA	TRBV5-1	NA	CASSYQQEGYTF	TGCGCCAGCAGCTACCAACAAGAAGGCTACACCTTC
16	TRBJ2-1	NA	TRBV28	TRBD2	CASSFMGTSPYNEQFF	TGTGCCAGCAGTTTTATGGGGACTAGCCCCTACAATGAGCAGTTCTTC
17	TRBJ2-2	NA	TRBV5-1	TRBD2	CASTWTSGGENTGELFF	TGCGCCAGCACCTGGACCAGCGGGGGGGAGAACACCGGGGAGCTGTTTTTT
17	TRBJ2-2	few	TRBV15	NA	CATSRDAAKGWAGELFF	TGTGCCACCAGCAGAGATGCGGCAAAGGGGTGGGCCGGGGAGCTGTTTTTT
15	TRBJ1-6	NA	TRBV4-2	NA	CASSQRRTMESPLHF	TGTGCCAGCAGCCAGAGAAGGACCATGGAATCACCCCTCCACTTT
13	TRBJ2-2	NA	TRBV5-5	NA	CASSLSRLGELFF	TGTGCCAGCAGCTTGTCTCGTCTAGGGGAGCTGTTTTTT
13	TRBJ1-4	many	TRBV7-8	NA	CASRTGRNEKLFF	TGTGCCAGCCGAACAGGGCGTAATGAAAAACTGTTTTTT
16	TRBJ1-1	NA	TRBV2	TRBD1	CASSGGGQGRNTEAFF	TGTGCCAGCAGTGGAGGGGGACAGGGCAGGAACACTGAAGCTTTCTTT
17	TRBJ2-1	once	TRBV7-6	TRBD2	CASSLRSPAGPYNEQFF	TGTGCCAGCAGCTTACGGTCCCCAGCGGGGCCATACAATGAGCAGTTCTTC
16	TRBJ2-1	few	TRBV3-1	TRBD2	CASSQGTSGRMDEQFF	TGTGCCAGCAGCCAGGGGACTAGCGGGAGAATGGATGAGCAGTTCTTC
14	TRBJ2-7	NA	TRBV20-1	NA	CSARDRNRIYEQYF	TGCAGTGCTAGAGATCGGAACAGGATTTACGAGCAGTACTTC
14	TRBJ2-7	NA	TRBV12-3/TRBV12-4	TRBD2	CASKEWGGSYEQYF	TGTGCCAGCAAGGAGTGGGGGGGCTCCTACGAGCAGTACTTC
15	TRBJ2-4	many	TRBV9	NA	CASSVGVTTKNIQYF	TGTGCCAGCAGTGTTGGGGTCACGACCAAAAACATTCAGTACTTC
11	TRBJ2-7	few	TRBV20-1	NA	CSAPEGYEQYF	TGCAGTGCCCCCGAAGGGTACGAGCAGTACTTC
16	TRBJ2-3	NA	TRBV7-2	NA	CASSLGAGSRGDTQYF	TGTGCCAGCAGCTTAGGAGCGGGCTCCAGGGGAGATACGCAGTATTTT
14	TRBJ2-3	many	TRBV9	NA	CASSLRDGSDTQYF	TGTGCCAGCAGCCTCAGGGACGGGTCAGATACGCAGTATTTT
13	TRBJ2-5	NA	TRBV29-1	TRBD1	CSATDRVGETQYF	TGCAGCGCCACGGACAGGGTTGGGGAGACCCAGTACTTC
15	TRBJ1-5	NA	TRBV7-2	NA	CASSPQTGLRQPQHF	TGTGCCAGCAGCCCACAGACGGGGTTACGGCAGCCCCAGCATTTT
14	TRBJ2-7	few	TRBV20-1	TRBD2	CSARGLADSYEQYF	TGCAGTGCTAGAGGACTAGCGGATTCCTACGAGCAGTACTTC
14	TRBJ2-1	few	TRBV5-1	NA	CASSLSNSYNEQFF	TGCGCCAGCAGCTTAAGTAATTCCTACAATGAGCAGTTCTTC
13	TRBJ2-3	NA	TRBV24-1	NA	CATSAPGSDTQYF	TGTGCCACCAGTGCTCCGGGGTCCGATACGCAGTATTTT
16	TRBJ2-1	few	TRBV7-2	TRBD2	CASSLAGGRVYNEQFF	TGTGCCAGCAGCTTAGCTGGCGGGAGGGTCTACAATGAGCAGTTCTTC
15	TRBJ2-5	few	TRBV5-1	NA	CASSLVLVGGETQYF	TGCGCCAGCAGCTTGGTACTCGTCGGGGGAGAGACCCAGTACTTC
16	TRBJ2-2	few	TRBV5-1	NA	CASSPPGGKLTGELFF	TGCGCCAGCAGCCCACCGGGGGGCAAGTTGACCGGGGAGCTGTTTTTT
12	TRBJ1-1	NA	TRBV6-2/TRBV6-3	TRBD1	CASRENRGKAFF	TGTGCCAGCAGAGAAAACAGGGGAAAAGCTTTCTTT
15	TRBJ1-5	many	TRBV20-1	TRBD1	CSAPLPGGSNQPQHF	TGCAGTGCCCCATTGCCAGGGGGGAGCAATCAGCCCCAGCATTTT
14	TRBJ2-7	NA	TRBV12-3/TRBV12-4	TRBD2	CASSASGSWYEQYF	TGTGCCAGCTCTGCTAGCGGGAGTTGGTACGAGCAGTACTTC
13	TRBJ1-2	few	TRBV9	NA	CASAPGRSYGYTF	TGTGCCAGCGCTCCTGGGCGTAGCTATGGCTACACCTTC